Below, one TCR beta chain is given with its context. Its target is not known. For each CDR3 protein, TCRdb gives one entry from its re-call of the 5' RACE reads, without DNA. This table lists about 380,000 distinct CDR3 sequences. This sample was included in a study of T cells expressing NK-cell markers. The germline V gene encodes CDR1 SEHNR and CDR2 FQNEAQ (reference sequence). This CDR3 is 13 amino acids long. Study-level results: Whether expanded NKG2C+ T cell clones were HCMV-specific remained unclear.

The gene calls are TRBV7-9 and TRBJ2-2. The specimen sequenced was blood T cells: a sorted CD56 or NKG2C T cell subset, CD4+ or CD8+ T cells, or bulk PBMC T cells (not recorded which). The TCR sequence derives from a man aged 18 to 70 in good health. CDR3 residues: CASKPSLAGELFF.